The 30 T cell receptor beta chains reported below all come from one sample, sequenced in a study of cytomegalovirus exposure and HLA in healthy donors. The PCR was carried out with 60 Vbeta primers and 13 Jbeta primers. Some clones are missing from TCRdb's copy, which holds only in-frame ones; the method was immunoSEQ multiplex PCR. This repertoire shows 140,000 to 150,000 clones, 75% found once; its top ten account for around 7%. The specimen sequenced was PBMCs. All receptors derive from a man younger than 40 in good health and CMV-seronegative.

This clone appeared a single time. The chain links TRBV6-6 to TRBJ1-2; 7 bases agree with TRBD1. CDR3 length: 13 residues. Germline V gene data show CDR1 as MNHNY and CDR2 as SVGAGI (reference sequence). Germline trimming cut 6 bases from V and 5 bases from J; bases unmatched to any gene: 6. CDR3 region: CASRTWDRYGYTF. The CDR3 nucleotides are TGTGCCAGCAGAACGTGGGACAGATATGGCTACACCTTC.

The gene calls are TRBV5-1 and TRBJ2-7; TRBD1 agrees at 9 bases. The CDR3 covers 13 residues. Looked up from germline, CDR1 is SGHRS and CDR2 is YFSETQ. The J segment lost 6 bases and the V segment lost 4 bases, leaving 5 bases of the junction unmatched. CDR3 nucleotide sequence: TGCGCCAGCAGCACGGACAGGGGAAGCGAGCAGTACTTC. As protein: CASSTDRGSEQYF.

Here the CDR3 reads CATRLEDTIYF. The CDR3 DNA follows: TGTGCCACCCGTCTAGAGGACACCATATATTTT. The J gene is TRBJ1-3, the V gene TRBV15; D gene uncertain. Trimming stripped 8 bases from V and 8 bases from J, with 10 bases between. Germline assignment: CDR1 LNHNV and CDR2 YYDKDF (reference sequence). There are 11 residues in the CDR3.

The rearrangement uses TRBV6-5 and TRBJ1-1, with a possible D match to TRBD1 (5 bases). The V and J ends lost 7 bases and 3 bases respectively, with 15 bases between them. The CDR3 consists of 14 residues. Germline CDR1 and CDR2: MNHEY and SVGAGI. For the CDR3, the DNA is TGTGCCAGCACCCTGGACACAACTCACACTGAAGCTTTCTTT. This translates into CASTLDTTHTEAFF.

This chain uses TRBV7-2 with TRBJ2-7; the match to TRBD1 covers 7 bases. The V gene end was trimmed by 1 base and the J gene end by 3 bases; junction bases not matched to a gene: 9. Germline-derived CDR1 and CDR2 are SGHTA and FQGNSA. The CDR3 consists of 16 residues. CDR3 sequence: CASSLVSAGGSYEQYF. In DNA form, the CDR3 reads TGTGCCAGCAGCTTAGTCTCGGCAGGGGGTAGCTACGAGCAGTACTTC.

This clone is a singleton in its sample. An end of the junction differs from the germline gene, which may be a read error. This chain links TRBV30 with TRBJ2-6; D is possibly TRBD2 (6 bases). CDR1 is GTSNPN and CDR2 is SVGIG in the germline V gene (reference sequence). There are 13 residues in the CDR3. The CDR3: CAWSRGGANGLTF. In DNA, the CDR3 is TGTGCCTGGAGTCGAGGAGGGGCCAACGGCCTGACTTTC.

This clone was detected a few times. The chain is built from TRBV6-1 and TRBJ2-7; 7 bases align to TRBD1. Germline values: CDR1 MNHNS, CDR2 SASEGT. The CDR3 has 15 amino acids. The junction had 9 bases not matched to a gene; V was cut back by 4 bases and J by 3 bases. This CDR3 is CASSVRRDSSYEQYF. CDR3 DNA: TGTGCCAGCAGTGTACGCCGGGACAGCAGCTACGAGCAGTACTTC.

This clone has more than one count but fewer than ten. The genes are TRBV7-8 and TRBJ1-3; D unresolved. Between the trimmed V and J ends, which lost 3 bases and 0 bases, there was a span of 12 bases. Looked up from germline, CDR1 is SGHVS and CDR2 is FQNEAQ. The CDR3 is 16 amino acids. The DNA for the CDR3 is TGTGCCAGCAGCTTGATTGGAGTAATCTCTGGAAACACCATATATTTT. Translating it yields CASSLIGVISGNTIYF.

This chain connects TRBV6-6 to TRBJ2-4; 7 bases are shared with TRBD1. The J segment lost 8 bases and the V segment lost 9 bases, leaving 13 bases of the junction unmatched. Germline V gives CDR1 MNHNY, CDR2 SVGAGI (reference sequence). The CDR3 runs to 14 residues. The CDR3 sequence is CASHPTGEWDIQYF. Written as DNA, the CDR3 is TGTGCCAGTCACCCCACAGGGGAATGGGACATTCAGTACTTC.

The chain is built from TRBV28 and TRBJ2-7; D possibly corresponds to TRBD2 (6 bases). Germline V gene data show CDR1 as MDHEN and CDR2 as SYDVKM. The CDR3 has 13 amino acids. The V end was cut by 5 bases, the J end by 3 bases, with 11 bases between. CDR3 loop: CASSASGRYEQYF. The CDR3 bases are TGTGCCAGCAGTGCCAGCGGGCGCTACGAGCAGTACTTC. Full variable domain (missing parts from reference TRBV28 and TRBJ2-7): DVKVTQSSRYLVKRTGEKVFLECVQDMDHENMFWYRQDPGLGLRLIYFSYDVKMKEKGDIPEGYSVSREKKERFSLILESASTNQTSMYLCASSASGRYEQYFGPGTRLTVT.

This chain links TRBV11-3 with TRBJ1-4, with D perhaps matching TRBD1 (5 bases). V dropped 1 base and J dropped 0 bases, with 9 bases sitting between them. This CDR3 is built from 16 residues. Germline values: CDR1 SGHNT, CDR2 YENEEA. The CDR3 coding sequence is TGTGCCAGCAGCTTAGTTGACAGTGCAACTAATGAAAAACTGTTTTTT. Protein product: CASSLVDSATNEKLFF. Using reference TRBV11-3 and TRBJ1-4 for the parts outside the CDR3, the full variable domain is EAGVVQSPRYKIIEKKQPVAFWCNPISGHNTLYWYLQNLGQGPELLIRYENEEAVDDSQLPKDRFSAERLKGVDSTLKIQPAELGDSAVYLCASSLVDSATNEKLFFGSGTQLSVL.

The gene calls are TRBV28 and TRBJ1-2; a possible D gene is TRBD1 (5 bases). Trimming removed 5 bases from V and 0 bases from J, with 13 bases in between. Germline V CDR1 and CDR2: MDHEN, SYDVKM. The CDR3 length is 15 residues. The CDR3 nucleotides read TGTGCCAGCAGTAAGCCGTTGACAGCTAACTATGGCTACACCTTC. Translating gives CASSKPLTANYGYTF.

The chain links TRBV7-9 to TRBJ2-1, with D perhaps TRBD2 (5 bases). V was trimmed by 1 base and J by 15 bases, leaving 16 bases between them. The V gene's germline CDR1 is SEHNR and CDR2 FQNEAQ (reference sequence). The CDR3 covers 13 residues. The CDR3 is CASSLERGFTGFF. CDR3 nucleotide sequence: TGTGCCAGCAGCTTAGAACGGGGTTTTACGGGGTTCTTC.

CDR3 in DNA: TGTGCCAGCCAACAGGGTTTGCAGAATGAGCAGTTCTTC. This sequence encodes CASQQGLQNEQFF. The chain uses TRBV28 and TRBJ2-1, with D possibly TRBD1 on 6 matching bases. Per germline, CDR1 MDHEN and CDR2 SYDVKM. V lost 8 bases, J lost 7 bases, and 15 bases lay in between. The CDR3 contains 13 residues.

The chain has TRBV5-1 and TRBJ1-4; D perhaps matches TRBD1 (5 bases). The germline V gene encodes CDR1 SGHRS and CDR2 YFSETQ. Trimming removed 5 bases at V and 2 bases at J, with 13 bases between. This CDR3 contains 15 residues. The CDR3 DNA sequence: TGCGCCAGCAGGGCAGGGTCCGGGACTAATGAAAAACTGTTTTTT. Translation gives CASRAGSGTNEKLFF.

This chain connects TRBV11-2 to TRBJ2-3, with 9 bases identical to TRBD2. The CDR3 is 15 residues long. Germline V gives CDR1 SGHAT, CDR2 FQNNGV. The V and J ends lost 1 base and 3 bases, in that order; junction bases with no gene match: 2. The CDR3 bases are TGTGCCAGCAGCTTAGCTAGCGGGGTTACAGATACGCAGTATTTT. Translating gives CASSLASGVTDTQYF.

The chain carries TRBV6-5 and TRBJ1-4; D is possibly TRBD1 (5 bases). Germline CDR1 is MNHEY and CDR2 is SVGAGI. This CDR3 is built from 15 residues. Trimming stripped 5 bases from V and 5 bases from J, with 15 bases between. DNA of the CDR3: TGTGCCAGCAGTCGAAGACCCCAGGGAAATGAAAAACTGTTTTTT. Translating gives CASSRRPQGNEKLFF.

The J gene is TRBJ2-7, the V gene TRBV5-4; tentative D call: TRBD1 (5 bases). Per germline, CDR1 SGHNT and CDR2 YYREEE (reference sequence). The CDR3 totals 13 residues. V was shortened by 0 bases and J by 7 bases, with 11 bases between the two germline ends. The CDR3 here is CASSLESGREQYF. As DNA, the CDR3 is TGTGCCAGCAGCTTGGAATCAGGGCGTGAGCAGTACTTC.

As concerns this clone: One end of the junction is discordant with germline, which a read error may explain. The rearrangement links TRBV14 to TRBJ2-7; possible D gene TRBD1, 6 bases. Germline values: CDR1 SGHDN, CDR2 FVKESK. CDR3 length: 15 amino acids. CDR3 coding DNA: TGTGCCAGCAGCAAAGAGGGACACCGCTCCTACGAGCAGTACTTC. The encoded protein is CASSKEGHRSYEQYF.

This chain connects TRBV5-4 to TRBJ1-6; tentative D call: TRBD1 (6 bases). This CDR3 region has 18 residues. Between the trimmed V and J ends, which lost 4 bases and 10 bases, there was a span of 27 bases. The germline V gene has CDR1 SGHNT and CDR2 YYREEE (reference sequence). CDR3 nucleotide sequence: TGTGCCAGCAGCCGGGACCGGATGGGGGCGCCGTATGAGTCACCCCTCCACTTT. Translated: CASSRDRMGAPYESPLHF.

V is TRBV6-5 and J is TRBJ1-1, with a tentative D call TRBD1 (5 bases). Germline-derived CDR1 and CDR2 are MNHEY and SVGAGI. Trimming pared 4 bases from V and 0 bases from J, leaving 9 bases between. CDR3 length equals 14 residues. The DNA for the CDR3 is TGTGCCAGCAGTTCGGACACCATGAACACTGAAGCTTTCTTT. This sequence encodes CASSSDTMNTEAFF.

The sample holds one count of this clone. The chain combines TRBV7-3 with TRBJ2-2; no definite D call. CDR1 SGHTA and CDR2 FQGTGA come from the germline V gene. The ends were cut back, 2 bases at V and 7 bases at J, with 5 bases in the middle. The CDR3 is 12 amino acids. CDR3 sequence (DNA): TGTGCCAGCAGCTTACTAGGCGGGGAGCTGTTTTTT. Its translation is CASSLLGGELFF.

This chain connects TRBV6-5 to TRBJ2-6; 8 bases are shared with TRBD1. Germline V gene sequence: CDR1 MNHEY, CDR2 SVGAGI. CDR3 length: 15 residues. V lost 8 bases and J lost 4; bases outside the gene matches: 7. The CDR3 protein is CASVSGGEGANVLTF. CDR3 coding DNA: TGTGCCAGCGTGTCAGGGGGCGAAGGGGCCAACGTCCTGACTTTC.

V usage is TRBV28 and J usage is TRBJ2-7; 8 nucleotides match TRBD2. Germline trimming cut 7 bases from V and 3 bases from J; bases unmatched to any gene: 5. In germline, CDR1 is MDHEN, CDR2 SYDVKM. This CDR3 is built from 13 residues. CDR3 sequence reads: CASTPRGGYEQYF. In DNA form, the CDR3 reads TGTGCCAGCACTCCCCGGGGGGGCTACGAGCAGTACTTC.

This clone was counted between two and nine times. The V and J genes are TRBV10-3 and TRBJ2-3; 8 bases are shared with TRBD2. The CDR3 runs 17 residues. Per germline, CDR1 ENHRY and CDR2 SYGVKD. The V gene end was trimmed by 6 bases and the J gene end by 6 bases; junction bases not matched to a gene: 17. CDR3 region: CAIRRGGTSPLSDTQYF. CDR3 DNA: TGTGCCATCAGAAGGGGAGGGACTAGTCCCTTATCGGATACGCAGTATTTT.

This clone came up a few times. The chain has TRBV4-1 and TRBJ1-1; possibly TRBD1 for D (6 bases). Germline CDR1 is MGHRA and CDR2 is YSYEKL. The CDR3 totals 16 residues. V was shortened by 2 bases and J by 0 bases, with 13 bases between the two germline ends. For the CDR3, the DNA is TGCGCCAGCAGCCAATACATAAGGACAGTGAACACTGAAGCTTTCTTT. Amino acids: CASSQYIRTVNTEAFF.

V usage is TRBV28 and J usage is TRBJ1-3; D remains ambiguous. Trimming left V 3 bases short and J 2 bases short, with 5 bases between. This CDR3 has 13 residues. From germline, CDR1 is MDHEN and CDR2 SYDVKM. CDR3 in amino acids: CASSFGTGNTIYF. Written as DNA, the CDR3 is TGTGCCAGCAGTTTCGGGACTGGAAACACCATATATTTT.

The rearrangement uses TRBV25-1 and TRBJ1-2, with 7 bases fitting TRBD1. The CDR3 spans 13 residues. Germline V gene data show CDR1 as MGHDK and CDR2 as SYGVNS. Losses at the gene ends were 9 bases for V and 8 bases for J; bases not matched to a gene: 12. This chain's CDR3 is CASRGQAGGGYTF. In nucleotides, the CDR3 is TGTGCCAGTCGCGGGCAGGCAGGGGGAGGCTACACCTTC.

V gene TRBV29-1 combines with J gene TRBJ2-5; no clear D gene. CDR1 SQVTM and CDR2 ANQGSEA come from the germline V gene. CDR3 length: 10 amino acids. V shed 4 bases and J shed 4 bases, with 4 bases lying between them. The CDR3 spells CSVGAETQYF. In DNA form, the CDR3 reads TGCAGCGTTGGGGCAGAGACCCAGTACTTC.

The chain recombines TRBV5-1 with TRBJ2-5; possibly TRBD1 for D (8 bases). Germline CDR1 SGHRS, CDR2 YFSETQ. With 7 bases removed from V and 4 bases from J, the gap between germline ends came to 17 bases. The CDR3 has 14 amino acids. Here the CDR3 DNA reads TGCGCCAGCGGCGGACAGGGAGGGTCAGAGACCCAGTACTTC. This encodes CASGGQGGSETQYF.